This is a list of T cell receptor beta chains from one sample in a study of control samples from healthy donors and cancer patients. Measured with immunoSEQ multiplex PCR; TCRdb has only the in-frame clones, and not every one. This table holds tens of thousands of clones, 88% found once. Material: blood. The receptors shown here come from a woman aged 70-85 years in good health. CDR3s include the opening cysteine and the closing phenylalanine or tryptophan.

V: TRBV6-2/TRBV6-3
J: TRBJ2-1
CDR3: CASSILAEGGEQFF

V: TRBV9
J: TRBJ2-1
CDR3: CASSVGTLGGEQFF

V: TRBV19
J: TRBJ2-7
CDR3: CASSTRVGSDEQYF

V: TRBV20-1
J: TRBJ2-7
CDR3: CSASGGLAGYEQYF

V: TRBV20-1
J: TRBJ1-1
CDR3: CSASQANTEAFF

V: TRBV6-1
J: TRBJ1-6
CDR3: CASSDSGGYNSPLHF

V: TRBV4-1
J: TRBJ1-2
CDR3: CASSQLGQGRGGGYTF

V: TRBV10-3
J: TRBJ2-1
CDR3: CAISDKRGEDNEQFF

V: TRBV7-3
J: TRBJ1-1
CDR3: CASSLSHSGTGSHEAFF

V: TRBV19
J: TRBJ1-6
CDR3: CASSSGQGAPSSPLHF

V: TRBV6-6
J: TRBJ1-5
CDR3: CASSFSLDQPQHF

V: TRBV5-4
J: TRBJ1-4
CDR3: CASSLDRGSGGEKLFF

V: TRBV2
J: TRBJ2-7
CDR3: CASSAGERSGYEQYF

V: TRBV5-1
J: TRBJ1-5
CDR3: CASSLNPGVHQPQHF

V: TRBV4-1
J: TRBJ2-5
CDR3: CASSPGQAAEGTQYF

V: TRBV18
J: TRBJ1-1
CDR3: CASSPTPGQAEAFF

V: TRBV10-1
J: TRBJ1-1
CDR3: CASTAKGATEAFF

V: TRBV5-5
J: TRBJ1-6
CDR3: CASSPRVDYNSPLHF

V: TRBV9
J: TRBJ1-5
CDR3: CASSLGDSGNQPQHF

V: TRBV19
J: TRBJ1-1
CDR3: CASSISSPTKAFF

V: TRBV20-1
J: TRBJ1-1
CDR3: CSASIAANMNTEAFF

V: TRBV5-8
J: TRBJ2-6
CDR3: CASSPSTGEGGANVLTF

V: TRBV7-9
J: TRBJ1-1
CDR3: CASSLGGIREVRNTEAFF